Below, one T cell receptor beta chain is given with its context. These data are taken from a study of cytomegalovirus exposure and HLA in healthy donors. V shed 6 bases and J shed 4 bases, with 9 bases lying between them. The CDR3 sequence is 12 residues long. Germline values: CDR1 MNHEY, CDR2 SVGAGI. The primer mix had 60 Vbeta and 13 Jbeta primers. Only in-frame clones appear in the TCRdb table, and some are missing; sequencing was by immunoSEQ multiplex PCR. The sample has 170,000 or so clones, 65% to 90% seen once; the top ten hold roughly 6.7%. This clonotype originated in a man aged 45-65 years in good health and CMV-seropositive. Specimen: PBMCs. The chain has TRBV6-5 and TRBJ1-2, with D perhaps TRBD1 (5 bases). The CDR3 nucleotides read TGTGCCAGCAGGGACCAGGGCTATGGCTACACCTTC. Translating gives CASRDQGYGYTF.